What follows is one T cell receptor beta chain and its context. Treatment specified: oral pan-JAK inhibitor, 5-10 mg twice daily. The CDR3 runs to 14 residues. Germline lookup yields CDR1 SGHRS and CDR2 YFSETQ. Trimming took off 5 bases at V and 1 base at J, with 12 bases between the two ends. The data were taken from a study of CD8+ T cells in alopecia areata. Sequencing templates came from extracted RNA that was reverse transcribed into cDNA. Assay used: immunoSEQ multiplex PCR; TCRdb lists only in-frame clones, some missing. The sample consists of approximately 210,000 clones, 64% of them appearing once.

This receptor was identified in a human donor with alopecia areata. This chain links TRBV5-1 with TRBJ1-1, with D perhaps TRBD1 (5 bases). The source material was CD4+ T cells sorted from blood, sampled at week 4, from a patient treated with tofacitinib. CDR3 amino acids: CASSSGTGNTEAFF. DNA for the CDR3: TGCGCCAGCAGTTCTGGGACGGGGAACACTGAAGCTTTCTTT.